A single sample is the source of the 2 T cell receptor beta chains below, sequenced in a study of blood T cell repertoires in COVID-19. The protocol was immunoSEQ multiplex PCR, while the TCRdb copy is restricted to in-frame clones and leaves out a portion. The sample lists 32,000 or so clones; around 87% were seen once. Sequences were obtained from peripheral blood. The receptors derive from a man in his sixties or seventies with acute or convalescent COVID-19.

The chain couples TRBV29-1 to TRBJ2-3; D is unclear. Germline values: CDR1 SQVTM, CDR2 ANQGSEA. CDR3 length equals 11 residues. Between the trimmed V and J ends, which lost 7 bases and 3 bases, there was a span of 8 bases. Here the CDR3 reads CSARLTDTQYF. In DNA, the CDR3 is TGCAGCGCCCGACTGACAGATACGCAGTATTTT.

This clone was found once. The CDR3 reads CASSASMRDTQYF. The CDR3, as DNA: TGTGCCAGCAGCGCCTCGATGAGGGATACGCAGTATTTT. The V gene is TRBV9, the J gene TRBJ2-3; D gene unclear. Germline lookup yields CDR1 SGDLS and CDR2 YYNGEE. This CDR3 spans 13 amino acids. Deletions cut 3 bases from V and 6 bases from J, with 11 bases between.